This TCR beta chain was documented in a study of blood T cell repertoires in COVID-19. For the study at large: Whether acute or convalescent, the COVID-19 samples came from the United States, Italy and Spain. T cells, B-cell-depleted T cells, or PBMCs supplied cDNA or gDNA.

In the authors' workflow: It was from reference gene primer amplification that nucleated cell counts were estimated. Produced via immunoSEQ multiplex PCR; TCRdb's table is partial and in-frame only. Clonal size and the V and J genes are those of that table, whereas D and trimming came from the DNA. The sample includes over 350,000 clones, about 89% seen only once; the top ten take 4% to 4.5%. This CDR3 has 15 amino acids. Germline CDR1 and CDR2: MNHEY and SVGAGI. The junction had 7 bases not matched to a gene; V was cut back by 5 bases and J by 2 bases. The source material was peripheral blood. The sequence was obtained from a woman in her thirties with acute or convalescent COVID-19. This chain connects TRBV6-5 to TRBJ2-7; TRBD1 matches 9 bases. The CDR3 sequence: CASSIRTGDTYEQYF. CDR3 DNA sequence: TGTGCCAGCAGTATCCGGACAGGGGATACCTACGAGCAGTACTTC.